The text below deals with one T cell receptor beta chain. This clonotype came up a few times. Its antigen is unknown. Base qualities are missing; no much larger clone stands one base away. Trimming takes 0 bases from V and 3 bases from J, and the germline ends sit 4 bases apart. From the cysteine up to the phenylalanine, the CDR3 has a length of 13 residues. Of the read, only the CDR3 DNA is kept; its 39 bases are in frame from base 1. CDR1 and CDR2 are drawn from the germline V gene: SGHRS, YFSETQ. The data were obtained in a study of T-cell reconstitution after alpha-beta-depleted transplantation in children (dated by TCRdb to 2016 to 2017). Background on the whole study: The study quantitatively tracked T-cell immune reconstitution after TCRalphabeta/CD19-depleted allogeneic hematopoietic cell transplantation in children using TCR repertoire profiling.

Libraries came from PCR. For sequencing, an Illumina HiSeq 2500 was employed. TCR libraries were prepared with molecular barcoding, using unique molecular identifiers to normalize TCRbeta repertoire quantification. In TCRdb, the public reads were trimmed at Q25 with fastp and aligned with MiXCR, with productive beta chains retained. Rows with a matching CDR3 protein are joined into one entry that keeps the most common DNA and genes. The sample includes approximately 390,000 distinct CDR3 sequences, with approximately 11% observed a single time. Of the sample, roughly 5.5% is held by the ten largest clones.

This receptor was obtained from a human donor who donated a stem cell graft to a child with acute myeloid leukemia. The chain was built from TRBV5-1 and TRBJ2-1; the D segment cannot be called with confidence. The sequencing here drew on PBMCs from the stem cell graft donor, taken from the stem cell graft. The CDR3 here reads CASSLGYYNEQFF. The sequence in DNA is TGCGCCAGCAGCTTGGGTTACTACAATGAGCAGTTCTTC.